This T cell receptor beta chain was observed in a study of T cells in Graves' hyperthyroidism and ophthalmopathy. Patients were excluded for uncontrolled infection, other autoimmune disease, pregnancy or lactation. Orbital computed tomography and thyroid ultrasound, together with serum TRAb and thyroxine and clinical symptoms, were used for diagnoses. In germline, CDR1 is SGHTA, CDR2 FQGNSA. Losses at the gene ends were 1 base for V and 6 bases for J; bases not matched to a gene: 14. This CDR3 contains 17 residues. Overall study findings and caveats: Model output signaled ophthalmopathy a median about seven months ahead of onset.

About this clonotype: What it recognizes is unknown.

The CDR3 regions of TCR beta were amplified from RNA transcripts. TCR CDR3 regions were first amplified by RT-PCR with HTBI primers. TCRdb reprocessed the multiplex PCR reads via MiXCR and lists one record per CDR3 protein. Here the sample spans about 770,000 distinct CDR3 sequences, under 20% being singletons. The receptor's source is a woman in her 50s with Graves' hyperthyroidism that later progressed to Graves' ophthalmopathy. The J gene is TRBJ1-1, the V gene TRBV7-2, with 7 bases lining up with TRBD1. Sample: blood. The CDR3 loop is CASSLVAGTVIEPEAFF. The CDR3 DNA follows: TGTGCCAGCAGCTTAGTGGCCGGGACAGTAATCGAACCTGAAGCTTTCTTT.